This T cell receptor beta chain appears in the sequencing data of a study of vaccination and CD4 T cells after COVID-19 (dated by TCRdb to between 2020 and 2023). Notes on the research overall: Convalescent patients had a positive SARS-CoV-2 result on nasal swab PCR, and of these patients, nine had mild disease and one had severe disease. The cultures were stimulated with overlapping spike peptide pools from SARS-CoV-2 and from the common cold coronaviruses HCoV-NL63, HCoV-OC43 and HCoV-229E. Each participant got two doses of either the Pfizer-BioNTech BNT162b2 vaccine (n=8) or the Moderna mRNA-1273 vaccine (n=2). Post-COVID blood samples from convalescent patients were collected a median of approximately 100 days after diagnosis, with a range of roughly 35 to 170 days. In 10 COVID-19 convalescent patients and several infection-naive healthy vaccine recipients, researchers compared the spike-specific CD4+ TCR repertoire from before mRNA vaccination with the repertoire from after. Six males and four females were included in the convalescent cohort, with two Hispanic individuals, seven Caucasians, two Asians and one multiracial person represented. Post-vaccine blood samples were obtained a median of about 70 days after the second vaccine dose, with a range of about 14 to 250 days. As controls, cultures received a CEFX viral epitope pool (the positive control), an HIV-1 Nef peptide pool (the negative control), or no peptide at all.

The germline V gene supplies CDR1 KGHDR and CDR2 SFDVKD. V lost 4 bases and J lost 5 bases, and the count of bases not matched to a germline gene is 9. The CDR3 measures 15 amino acids from cysteine to phenylalanine. Only the CDR3 part of the read is kept: 45 bases, read in frame from the first base. As regards this clonotype: Its antigen is still unknown. Per-base qualities were not stored, and no clone one base away is much larger.

The treatment or condition label for this specimen denotes: roughly 10-day PBMC culture with coronavirus spike peptide pools or control peptides (ViraFEST assay). To expand antigen-specific T cells with peptide pools and then pick out the expanded clonotypes through TCR sequencing, the study relied on the ViraFEST assay. Positive SARS-CoV-2 PCR tests in the convalescent patients dated from March to December 2020, before Alpha, Beta and Delta variants emerged in the United States. Each well held about 1.8 million PBMCs cultured with approximately 10 ug/ml peptide pools in IMDM containing around 5.5% human AB serum and roughly 9 IU/ml IL-2. Half of the culture medium was replaced with fresh IL-2-containing medium on days 3 and 7. After 10 days of culture, CD4+ T cells were isolated by negative selection with the EasySep CD4+ T cell isolation kit. PBMCs were separated from whole blood using Ficoll-Paque Plus gradient centrifugation and then either used fresh or cryopreserved at -140C. In general, triplicate wells were set up for every culture condition.

Paper-wide results and their limitations: The median number of SARS-CoV-2-reactive clonotypes rose from 20 to 25 after infection to approximately 41 after vaccination, but the change was not significant. The study included relatively few convalescent patients and did not analyze early timepoints after natural infection. Among convalescent patients, a median 86.3% of the SARS-CoV-2-reactive clones seen after vaccination appeared only after vaccination, which suggests priming specific to the vaccine. Nearly all vaccine-specific clones in convalescent patients (304 of 307) were mono-reactive for SARS-CoV-2 spike rather than cross-reactive with common cold coronaviruses.

To prepare the library, PCR was applied. TCR sequencing of DNA from cultured CD4+ T cells used the Oncomine TCR Beta short-read assay at the Johns Hopkins FTIC core. Genomic DNA was extracted from the cultured CD4+ T cells with the QIAamp micro DNA kit. Oncomine TCR Beta libraries from cultured CD4+ T cells were pooled using unique dual indexes and sequenced on an Illumina iSeq 100. The study's own analysis went as follows. Non-productive sequences were removed, and CDR3s not starting with C, not ending with F or W, or shorter than 7 amino acids were discarded. The MANAFEST web application was used to identify antigen-specific clonotypes by comparing peptide-stimulated wells against reference wells and other culture wells. For a clone to be called positive, the clone needed an FDR below 0.05, an odds ratio above 5, and a productive frequency above 0.1% in at least two of three replicate wells. Clonotypes that were significantly expanded in both SARS-CoV-2 spike wells and at least one common cold coronavirus spike condition were defined as cross-reactive. Using R version 3.6.1, CDR3 homology was evaluated through Levenshtein distances (stringdist) along with unrooted phylogenetic trees (ape). In TCRdb, the public reads were trimmed at Q25 with fastp and aligned with MiXCR, with productive beta chains retained. A single entry per CDR3 protein holds the most common genes and DNA from its merged rows. TCRdb, not the original authors, processed these V and J calls. Recorded for this sample are more than 13,000 distinct CDR3 sequences; around 30% of them occurred a single time. The ten largest clones represent approximately 15% of the sample.

The rearrangement joined TRBV24-1 to TRBJ2-5; 7 bases in between match TRBD1. The source is a human donor with COVID-19. Sequencing was performed on cultured CD4+ T cells from blood. The nucleotide sequence is TGTGCCACCAGTGACCGAGACAGGGAAGGGGAGACCCAGTACTTC. This encodes CATSDRDREGETQYF.